The source of this TCR beta chain is a study of CD8+ T cells in alopecia areata. Germline CDR1 reads MGHRA; CDR2 reads YSYEKL. The CDR3 covers 16 residues. The ends were cut back, 1 base at V and 2 bases at J, with 14 bases in the middle. Indicated treatment: oral pan-JAK inhibitor, 5-10 mg twice daily. Sequencing used cDNA as its template, made by extracting RNA and reverse transcribing it. TCRdb's copy holds only in-frame clones and misses some; the assay was immunoSEQ multiplex PCR. The sample records roughly 100,000 clones, 85% to 90% being singletons. This specimen consisted of CD8+ T cells sorted from blood, obtained at week 34, from a patient treated with tofacitinib. The TCR sequence derives from a human donor with alopecia areata. The V and J genes are TRBV4-1 and TRBJ2-5; D is unclear. The CDR3, as DNA: TGCGCCAGCAGCCAAGCCCCTTTTGATCCGCAAGAGACCCAGTACTTC. It is translated as CASSQAPFDPQETQYF.